These 32 T cell receptor beta chains came from one sample sequenced in a study of somatic mutations in cytotoxic T cells in rheumatoid arthritis. Method: immunoSEQ multiplex PCR; TCRdb's copy keeps in-frame clones and lacks some. The table has around 5,400 clones, 60% to 80% seen once. Sample: CD8+ T cells sorted from blood. The receptors were gathered from an adult with rheumatoid arthritis.

The chain is built from TRBV9 and TRBJ1-4, with unresolved D. CDR1 is SGDLS, CDR2 YYNGEE, per germline. CDR3 size: 14 residues. Trimming took off 2 bases at V and 4 bases at J, with 9 bases between the two ends. CDR3 DNA sequence: TGTGCCAGCAGCGTTACATCTATTAATGAAAAACTGTTTTTT. Residues: CASSVTSINEKLFF.

The chain couples TRBV7-7 to TRBJ1-3; the D is unclear. Deletions cut 5 bases from V and 4 bases from J, with 18 bases between. There are 16 residues in the CDR3. Germline lookup yields CDR1 SSHAT and CDR2 FNYEAQ (reference sequence). CDR3 in DNA: TGTGCCAGCAGCCCCCGGCCTATGGGGTCCGGAAACACCATATATTTT. Translated, it gives CASSPRPMGSGNTIYF.

This clone has only a few counts. The chain couples TRBV5-5 to TRBJ2-4; D not resolved. The CDR3 has 13 amino acids. V was pared by 0 bases and J by 8 bases, with 9 bases between. Germline V CDR1 and CDR2: SGHKS, YYEKEE (reference sequence). CDR3 sequence reads: CASSLALGYIQYF. The CDR3 DNA follows: TGTGCCAGCAGCTTGGCATTGGGATACATTCAGTACTTC.

The CDR3 loop is CASSLAGGRSPLHF. The CDR3 DNA is TGTGCCAGCAGTTTAGCAGGGGGACGATCACCCCTCCACTTT. The chain couples TRBV27 to TRBJ1-6; 7 bases agree with TRBD1. CDR1 is MNHEY, CDR2 SMNVEV, per germline (reference sequence). With V trimmed by 2 bases and J by 10 bases, 5 bases remained unmatched. CDR3 size: 14 residues.

The count of this clone is one. V and J are TRBV6-5 and TRBJ1-2; D gene ambiguous. The CDR3 is 15 residues long. Germline CDR1 MNHEY, CDR2 SVGAGI. Trimming removed 0 bases from V and 4 bases from J, with 12 bases in between. CDR3 loop: CASSYSIRARYGYTF. DNA of the CDR3: TGTGCCAGCAGTTACTCGATTAGGGCCCGCTATGGCTACACCTTC.

The rearrangement joins TRBV5-4 to TRBJ2-3; D not certain. The length of the CDR3 is 14 residues. Germline CDR1 reads SGHNT; CDR2 reads YYREEE (reference sequence). The germline V and J ends were trimmed by 4 bases and 5 bases, with 14 bases remaining between them. The chain's CDR3 is CASSMGPGGDTQYF. The CDR3 nucleotides read TGTGCCAGCAGCATGGGTCCCGGTGGAGATACGCAGTATTTT.

This clone is termed large. This chain uses TRBV5-4 with TRBJ1-1, with D possibly being TRBD1 (5 bases). Germline V gene data show CDR1 as SGHNT and CDR2 as YYREEE (reference sequence). The CDR3 length is 14 residues. V lost 1 base, J lost 1 base, and 8 bases lay in between. The CDR3 nucleotides read TGTGCCAGCAGCTTGTGGGGGGAGAACACTGAAGCTTTCTTT. Translating gives CASSLWGENTEAFF.

This chain joins TRBV5-6 and TRBJ1-1, with 9 nucleotides matching TRBD1. After removal of 6 bases from V and 5 bases from J, the junction contained 11 bases not matched to a gene. From germline, CDR1 is SGHDT and CDR2 YYEEEE. The CDR3 has 15 amino acids. As DNA, the CDR3 is TGTGCCAGCACCCGTTGGGACAGGGAGGAGACTGAAGCTTTCTTT. Translation: CASTRWDREETEAFF. The full variable domain, completed using reference TRBV5-6 and TRBJ1-1, is DAGVTQSPTHLIKTRGQQVTLRCSPKSGHDTVSWYQQALGQGPQFIFQYYEEEERQRGNFPDRFSGHQFPNYSSELNVNALLLGDSALYLCASTRWDREETEAFFGQGTRLTVV.

The sample holds a few counts of this clone. The V and J genes are TRBV27 and TRBJ2-7; 9 positions match TRBD1. The CDR3 spans 14 residues. Germline CDR1 MNHEY, CDR2 SMNVEV (reference sequence). V lost 5 bases to trimming and J lost 3 bases; unmatched junction nucleotides: 5. The DNA for the CDR3 is TGTGCCAGCAGTCACCCGGACAGGGGCTACGAGCAGTACTTC. This translates into CASSHPDRGYEQYF.

CDR3 in DNA: TGTGCCAGCAGCTTAATTCCGGGGGACTATGGCTACACCTTC. Translation gives CASSLIPGDYGYTF. The J gene is TRBJ1-2, the V gene TRBV7-9; D is possibly TRBD1 (5 bases). Germline V gives CDR1 SEHNR, CDR2 FQNEAQ (reference sequence). The V end was cut by 2 bases, the J end by 3 bases, with 10 bases between. The CDR3 extends over 14 amino acids.

V usage is TRBV29-1 and J usage is TRBJ1-2; D remains unclear. CDR1 and CDR2 (germline): SQVTM, ANQGSEA. V lost 0 bases and J 4 bases, leaving 6 bases between the germline ends. This CDR3 comprises 12 residues. This CDR3 reads CSVEDSSYGYTF. In DNA, the CDR3 is TGCAGCGTTGAAGACAGCTCCTATGGCTACACCTTC.

The chain uses TRBV19 and TRBJ1-1, with 7 bases matching TRBD1. The V segment lost 4 bases and the J segment 5 bases; nucleotides outside the gene matches: 4. The CDR3 is made up of 13 amino acids. Looked up from germline, CDR1 is LNHDA and CDR2 is SQIVND (reference sequence). The CDR3 sequence is CASSNRGGTEAFF. In DNA form, the CDR3 reads TGTGCCAGTAGTAACAGGGGAGGGACTGAAGCTTTCTTT.

The chain carries TRBV7-8 and TRBJ1-2, with D possibly TRBD1 on 6 matching bases. Between the trimmed V and J ends, which lost 2 bases and 2 bases, there was a span of 12 bases. Germline loops: CDR1 SGHVS, CDR2 FQNEAQ. The CDR3 spans 15 residues. The CDR3 loop reads CASSLNRDSNYGYTF. CDR3 nucleotides: TGTGCCAGCAGCTTAAACAGGGATTCAAACTATGGCTACACCTTC.

This clone has more than one count but fewer than ten. The chain employs TRBV27 and TRBJ2-7; no clear D. This CDR3 region has 13 residues. The germline CDR1 and CDR2 sequences are MNHEY and SMNVEV (reference sequence). V lost 3 bases to trimming and J lost 5 bases, with 11 bases between them. The DNA for the CDR3 is TGTGCCAGCAGTTTGCCACCCAGCGACGAGCAGTACTTC. Translating it yields CASSLPPSDEQYF.

This chain joins TRBV10-3 and TRBJ1-2; possible D gene TRBD1, 5 bases. CDR3 size: 16 residues. Germline lookup yields CDR1 ENHRY and CDR2 SYGVKD. V lost 2 bases to trimming and J lost 2 bases, with 15 bases between them. The CDR3 coding sequence is TGTGCCATCAGTGAGCGATCGGGACCGAGAAACTATGGCTACACCTTC. Its protein is CAISERSGPRNYGYTF.

This rearrangement joins TRBV7-6 to TRBJ1-1; D uncertain. The V gene lost 4 bases and the J gene lost 4 bases, with 19 bases spanning the gap. Germline V gives CDR1 SGHVS, CDR2 FNYEAQ. CDR3 length: 16 amino acids. The CDR3: CASSSLVGSVFTEAFF. The CDR3 DNA reads as TGTGCCAGCAGCTCTCTAGTAGGTTCGGTATTCACTGAAGCTTTCTTT.

The chain has TRBV2 and TRBJ1-4; TRBD1 is a possible D gene (6 bases). The V end was cut by 2 bases, the J end by 4 bases, with 17 bases between. Germline CDR1 SNHLY, CDR2 FYNNEI. This CDR3 has 17 residues. CDR3 in amino acids: CASSETWGARLNEKLFF. The CDR3 nucleotides read TGTGCCAGCAGTGAAACGTGGGGGGCCAGACTTAATGAAAAACTGTTTTTT.

V is TRBV4-2 and J is TRBJ2-7; D unresolved. With 0 bases removed from V and 4 bases from J, the gap between germline ends came to 13 bases. This CDR3 has 15 residues. CDR1 LGHNA and CDR2 YNFKEQ come from the germline V gene. The CDR3 spells CASSQDLGGAYEQYF. Here the CDR3 DNA reads TGTGCCAGCAGCCAAGATCTCGGTGGAGCGTACGAGCAGTACTTC.

This clone is medium-sized (0.01 to 0.1%) in the sample. The chain uses TRBV28 and TRBJ2-2; 7 bases are shared with TRBD2. The ends lost 6 bases at V and 8 bases at J; junction bases unmatched: 9. Germline CDR1 reads MDHEN; CDR2 reads SYDVKM. CDR3 size: 14 residues. CDR3 bases: TGTGCCAGCAGCCGAACTAGCGCCGCAGGGGAGCTGTTTTTT. Protein sequence: CASSRTSAAGELFF.

CDR3 bases: TGTGCCAGCAGCCTTGGTACGCTAGTTCTTGAGCAGTTCTTC. This sequence encodes CASSLGTLVLEQFF. The rearrangement links TRBV7-8 to TRBJ2-1, with D unclear. This CDR3 has 14 residues. CDR1 SGHVS and CDR2 FQNEAQ come from the germline V gene. The ends were cut back, 5 bases at V and 9 bases at J, with 17 bases in the middle.

This clone appeared a few times. This sequence joins TRBV14 and TRBJ2-5; D might be TRBD2 (6 bases). The CDR3 has 17 residues. V was trimmed by 4 bases and J by 1 base, leaving 19 bases between them. CDR1 and CDR2 from the germline V gene are SGHDN and FVKESK. CDR3: CASSPRLGGAGQETQYF. CDR3 nucleotide sequence: TGTGCCAGCAGCCCCCGGCTCGGGGGTGCTGGCCAAGAGACCCAGTACTTC. The full variable domain, completed using reference TRBV14 and TRBJ2-5, is EAGVTQFPSHSVIEKGQTVTLRCDPISGHDNLYWYRRVMGKEIKFLLHFVKESKQDESGMPNNRFLAERTGGTYSTLKVQPAELEDSGVYFCASSPRLGGAGQETQYFGPGTRLLVL.

The V gene is TRBV19, the J gene TRBJ1-3; D gene ambiguous. CDR1 and CDR2 (germline): LNHDA, SQIVND (reference sequence). V shed 5 bases and J shed 7 bases, with 21 bases lying between them. CDR3 length: 16 amino acids. As DNA, the CDR3 is TGTGCCAGTAGTGAGACCTCCGGGAGCCCGGGGAACACCATATATTTT. Translating it yields CASSETSGSPGNTIYF.

CDR3 in DNA: TGCGCCAGCAGCCAATACAGGGACACCGGGGAGCTGTTTTTT. It is translated as CASSQYRDTGELFF. This chain joins TRBV4-1 and TRBJ2-2, with D perhaps TRBD1 (6 bases). This CDR3 spans 14 amino acids. The germline CDR1 and CDR2 sequences are MGHRA and YSYEKL. Trimming took off 2 bases at V and 3 bases at J, with 7 bases between the two ends.

The V call is TRBV11-2, the J call TRBJ1-2, with D uncertain. V lost 4 bases, J lost 4 bases, and 7 bases lay in between. The germline V gene encodes CDR1 SGHAT and CDR2 FQNNGV. The CDR3 spans 12 residues. The CDR3 region is CASSSRGYGYTF. CDR3 DNA: TGTGCCAGCAGCTCCAGAGGCTATGGCTACACCTTC.

The chain couples TRBV27 to TRBJ2-7, with 7 positions matching TRBD2. Germline V gene data show CDR1 as MNHEY and CDR2 as SMNVEV (reference sequence). V lost 6 bases and J lost 3; bases outside the gene matches: 5. The CDR3 loop spans 13 amino acids. Here the CDR3 reads CASRPSSGYEQYF. The CDR3 DNA sequence: TGTGCCAGCAGACCTTCTAGCGGCTACGAGCAGTACTTC.

The chain couples TRBV4-1 to TRBJ2-7; 11 bases match TRBD2. Germline V gives CDR1 MGHRA, CDR2 YSYEKL. The J segment lost 3 bases and the V segment lost 1 base, leaving 14 bases of the junction unmatched. CDR3 length: 19 residues. CDR3 residues: CASSQVNSLAGGPHYEQYF. CDR3 sequence (DNA): TGCGCCAGCAGCCAAGTCAATAGTCTAGCGGGGGGACCGCACTACGAGCAGTACTTC.

This chain connects TRBV4-2 to TRBJ1-2; D is unresolved. Looked up from germline, CDR1 is LGHNA and CDR2 is YNFKEQ. The CDR3 totals 11 residues. V was trimmed by 1 base and J by 8 bases, leaving 5 bases between them. In DNA, the CDR3 is TGTGCCAGCAGCCAAGTCGGAGGCTACACCTTC. Its protein product is CASSQVGGYTF.

The gene calls are TRBV30 and TRBJ1-4, with TRBD1 matching over 8 bases. Germline V gene lookup returns CDR1 GTSNPN and CDR2 SVGIG (reference sequence). The CDR3 sequence is 14 residues long. V gave up 1 base and J gave up 7 bases; unmatched junction bases: 5. CDR3 loop: CAWSATGGTEKLFF. The CDR3 DNA follows: TGTGCCTGGAGTGCAACAGGGGGTACTGAAAAACTGTTTTTT.

The gene calls are TRBV11-3 and TRBJ2-5, with 8 bases fitting TRBD1. Per germline, CDR1 SGHNT and CDR2 YENEEA. V shed 4 bases and J 5 bases; nucleotides not matched to a gene: 6. This CDR3 is 14 amino acids long. The CDR3 region has the DNA TGTGCCAGCAGCTCCGGACAGGGTGGGGAGACCCAGTACTTC. Translating gives CASSSGQGGETQYF.

This clone was seen only a few times. The gene calls are TRBV4-3 and TRBJ2-7, with TRBD2 as a possible D gene (7 bases). This CDR3 is 16 amino acids long. Looked up from germline, CDR1 is LGHNA and CDR2 is YSLEER. Trimming stripped 5 bases from V and 3 bases from J, with 20 bases between. The CDR3 reads CASSSLAGAPFYEQYF. Here the CDR3 DNA reads TGCGCCAGCAGCTCCCTGGCGGGGGCCCCTTTCTACGAGCAGTACTTC.

The rearrangement joins TRBV7-3 to TRBJ1-1; D is unclear. The CDR3 covers 15 residues. Germline V gives CDR1 SGHTA, CDR2 FQGTGA. V lost 2 bases to trimming and J lost 7 bases, with 17 bases between them. The CDR3 bases are TGTGCCAGCAGCTTAGAGGGTGGGCTTCCAGGTGAAGCTTTCTTT. Translated, it gives CASSLEGGLPGEAFF.

This clone turned up a few times. This chain links TRBV2 with TRBJ2-7, with D maybe TRBD1 (6 bases). CDR3 size: 13 residues. Germline CDR1 SNHLY, CDR2 FYNNEI. V shed 6 bases and J shed 0 bases, with 9 bases lying between them. The CDR3 protein is CASRWTASYEQYF. The CDR3, as DNA: TGTGCCAGCAGATGGACAGCCTCCTACGAGCAGTACTTC. Variable domain in full (rest from reference TRBV2 and TRBJ2-7): EPEVTQTPSHQVTQMGQEVILRCVPISNHLYFYWYRQILGQKVEFLVSFYNNEISEKSEIFDDQFSVERPDGSNFTLKIRSTKLEDSAMYFCASRWTASYEQYFGPGTRLTVT.